A selection of T cell receptor beta chains follows, all from one sample in a study of cytomegalovirus exposure and HLA in healthy donors. Using immunoSEQ multiplex PCR, the repertoire was profiled, and TCRdb retains in-frame clones only, with some absent. The sample yields roughly 230,000 clones, about 93% seen once. What was sequenced was PBMCs. Source of these receptors: a girl aged 2 to 9 in good health and CMV-seronegative. CDR3s include the opening cysteine and the closing phenylalanine or tryptophan. Fields, in order: CDR3 DNA, CDR3 protein, V gene, J gene, clone size, D gene. A D gene is named only where the DNA matches it firmly. Clone size is shown for a subset of rows, as once, few, many or a class of expanded clone.

CDR3 DNA: TGTGCCAGCAGTAAGGACAGGTCTCGCAATCAGCCCCAGCATTTT
CDR3 protein: CASSKDRSRNQPQHF
V gene: TRBV6-1
J gene: TRBJ1-5
clone size: NA
D gene: TRBD1

CDR3 DNA: TGTGCCAGCAGCCACTCCGGGACAGGGCTTCGGATACCGTATGGCTACACCTTC
CDR3 protein: CASSHSGTGLRIPYGYTF
V gene: TRBV2
J gene: TRBJ1-2
clone size: NA
D gene: TRBD1

CDR3 DNA: TGTGCCAGCAGTGAAGGAGGCACTGAAGCTTTCTTT
CDR3 protein: CASSEGGTEAFF
V gene: TRBV6-1
J gene: TRBJ1-1
clone size: NA
D gene: NA

CDR3 DNA: TGTGCCAGCAGCGTAGCTTGGGGCGGGAACTACGAGCAGTACTTC
CDR3 protein: CASSVAWGGNYEQYF
V gene: TRBV9
J gene: TRBJ2-7
clone size: NA
D gene: NA

CDR3 DNA: TGTGCCAGCAGCTTAGGGGCAGGGGGTTTTTCTTACGAGCAGTACTTC
CDR3 protein: CASSLGAGGFSYEQYF
V gene: TRBV7-2
J gene: TRBJ2-7
clone size: NA
D gene: TRBD1

CDR3 DNA: TGTGCCAGCAGCAAGCCGCAGGGTCCCCTTGAAGCTTTCTTT
CDR3 protein: CASSKPQGPLEAFF
V gene: TRBV13
J gene: TRBJ1-1
clone size: NA
D gene: NA

CDR3 DNA: TGTGCCTGGATAAGGGGGGGCAGGGACCAGTCAGAAGCTTTCTTT
CDR3 protein: CAWIRGGRDQSEAFF
V gene: TRBV30
J gene: TRBJ1-1
clone size: NA
D gene: NA

CDR3 DNA: TGTGCCAGCAGCTCCCCCGGCGGGGACTCACGGAAGGGAGCTTTCTTT
CDR3 protein: CASSSPGGDSRKGAFF
V gene: TRBV7-8
J gene: TRBJ1-1
clone size: once
D gene: NA

CDR3 DNA: TGTGCCAGCAGCAAACGGACAGGGGAGGGTGAGCAGTTCTTC
CDR3 protein: CASSKRTGEGEQFF
V gene: TRBV5-5
J gene: TRBJ2-1
clone size: NA
D gene: TRBD1

CDR3 DNA: TGTGCCAGCAGCGATGCGACTAGCGGGAGGGTTGAGCAGTTCTTC
CDR3 protein: CASSDATSGRVEQFF
V gene: TRBV7-9
J gene: TRBJ2-1
clone size: NA
D gene: TRBD2

CDR3 DNA: TGTGCCAGCAACAGGGGGGCCTTAGATGGGGGGTCCCCCTATTACAATGAGCAGTTCTTC
CDR3 protein: CASNRGALDGGSPYYNEQFF
V gene: TRBV19
J gene: TRBJ2-1
clone size: once
D gene: TRBD1

CDR3 DNA: TGTGCCATCAGTGGTCAGGGGGCTTACGAGCAGTACTTC
CDR3 protein: CAISGQGAYEQYF
V gene: TRBV10-3
J gene: TRBJ2-7
clone size: NA
D gene: TRBD1

CDR3 DNA: TGCGCCAGCAGCTTGACCAAACTAGCGGGAGGGCCTAAGGGCGAGCAGTTCTTC
CDR3 protein: CASSLTKLAGGPKGEQFF
V gene: TRBV5-1
J gene: TRBJ2-1
clone size: once
D gene: TRBD2

CDR3 DNA: TGTGCCATCAAGGGACAGGGCGGCCCTAACTATGGCTACACCTTC
CDR3 protein: CAIKGQGGPNYGYTF
V gene: TRBV10-3
J gene: TRBJ1-2
clone size: NA
D gene: TRBD1

CDR3 DNA: TGCGCCAGCAGCTTGGAGCGGGGGGGCTACGAGTGGCAGTACTTC
CDR3 protein: CASSLERGGYEWQYF
V gene: TRBV5-1
J gene: TRBJ2-7
clone size: NA
D gene: TRBD2

CDR3 DNA: TGTGCCAGCAGCTTGGCGTCGGGTGGCTACACCTTC
CDR3 protein: CASSLASGGYTF
V gene: TRBV5-6
J gene: TRBJ1-2
clone size: NA
D gene: NA

CDR3 DNA: TGTGCCAGTAGTATGGAGTCAGGGGGCAATCAGCCCCAGCATTTT
CDR3 protein: CASSMESGGNQPQHF
V gene: TRBV19
J gene: TRBJ1-5
clone size: NA
D gene: NA

CDR3 DNA: TGTGCCAGTAGTACGGGCCAGGGGAATCAGCCCCAGCATTTT
CDR3 protein: CASSTGQGNQPQHF
V gene: TRBV19
J gene: TRBJ1-5
clone size: NA
D gene: NA

CDR3 DNA: TGCGCCAGCAGCCAGACTAGCGGGAGCTACAATGAGCAGTTCTTC
CDR3 protein: CASSQTSGSYNEQFF
V gene: TRBV4-1
J gene: TRBJ2-1
clone size: NA
D gene: TRBD2

CDR3 DNA: TGTGCCAGCAGCGGCCGAGGGAGCACTGAAGCTTTCTTT
CDR3 protein: CASSGRGSTEAFF
V gene: TRBV4-2
J gene: TRBJ1-1
clone size: few
D gene: NA

CDR3 DNA: TGTGCCAGCAGCCCGAGCGACAGGGTGCGGGGCTACACCTTC
CDR3 protein: CASSPSDRVRGYTF
V gene: TRBV6-5
J gene: TRBJ1-2
clone size: NA
D gene: TRBD1

CDR3 DNA: TGTGCCAGCAGTGTTCAGGGGTTCAACACCATATATTTT
CDR3 protein: CASSVQGFNTIYF
V gene: TRBV6-1
J gene: TRBJ1-3
clone size: NA
D gene: NA

CDR3 DNA: TGTGCCAGCAGCCTGGGGCCCGTGGAGAAACTGTTTTTT
CDR3 protein: CASSLGPVEKLFF
V gene: TRBV5-6
J gene: TRBJ1-4
clone size: few
D gene: NA

CDR3 DNA: TGTGCCAGCAGCTGGGACACCTCGGACCTCCACTTT
CDR3 protein: CASSWDTSDLHF
V gene: TRBV7-9
J gene: TRBJ1-6
clone size: NA
D gene: NA

CDR3 DNA: TGCGCCAGCACCTACACAGATACGCAGTATTTT
CDR3 protein: CASTYTDTQYF
V gene: TRBV10-2
J gene: TRBJ2-3
clone size: NA
D gene: NA

CDR3 DNA: TGTGCCAGCAGCTTAGGGACAGGGATGACAGATACGCAGTATTTT
CDR3 protein: CASSLGTGMTDTQYF
V gene: TRBV11-1
J gene: TRBJ2-3
clone size: NA
D gene: TRBD1

CDR3 DNA: TGCGCCAGCAGCCCTCAGGGGCCAATCACAGATACGCAGTATTTT
CDR3 protein: CASSPQGPITDTQYF
V gene: TRBV4-1
J gene: TRBJ2-3
clone size: NA
D gene: NA

CDR3 DNA: TGCAGCGTTGAAGTTGTGGGAGTCAGTCTCTACAATGAGCAGTTCTTC
CDR3 protein: CSVEVVGVSLYNEQFF
V gene: TRBV29-1
J gene: TRBJ2-1
clone size: NA
D gene: NA

CDR3 DNA: TGTGCCAGCAGCGTGGGCCGGGGCTCCTACGAGCAGTACTTC
CDR3 protein: CASSVGRGSYEQYF
V gene: TRBV9
J gene: TRBJ2-7
clone size: NA
D gene: NA

CDR3 DNA: TGTGCCAGCAGTCCTGAGCCCGGGTCGAAGTTCTTC
CDR3 protein: CASSPEPGSKFF
V gene: TRBV7-2
J gene: TRBJ2-1
clone size: NA
D gene: NA

CDR3 DNA: TGCGCCAGCACCCCCATGGGGAGGCGGGGCGATGAGCAGTTCTTC
CDR3 protein: CASTPMGRRGDEQFF
V gene: TRBV10-2
J gene: TRBJ2-1
clone size: NA
D gene: NA

CDR3 DNA: TGTGCCATATATGGGGGGGCGGATGAAGCTTTCTTT
CDR3 protein: CAIYGGADEAFF
V gene: TRBV2
J gene: TRBJ1-1
clone size: NA
D gene: NA

CDR3 DNA: TGTGCCAGTAGTAGGACAGGCCAAGAGACCCAGTACTTC
CDR3 protein: CASSRTGQETQYF
V gene: TRBV19
J gene: TRBJ2-5
clone size: NA
D gene: TRBD1

CDR3 DNA: TGTGCCAGCAGCTCTGGACTAGCGGGGGGGCGGTCCTACAATGAGCAGTTCTTC
CDR3 protein: CASSSGLAGGRSYNEQFF
V gene: TRBV5-4
J gene: TRBJ2-1
clone size: once
D gene: TRBD2

CDR3 DNA: TGTGCCAGCAGCTCTCGCCATTCGACTAGCGGAACCTACAATGAGCAGTTCTTC
CDR3 protein: CASSSRHSTSGTYNEQFF
V gene: TRBV13
J gene: TRBJ2-1
clone size: NA
D gene: TRBD2

CDR3 DNA: TGCGCCAGCAGAGACCAGCGGGGTCAAGAGACCCAGTACTTC
CDR3 protein: CASRDQRGQETQYF
V gene: TRBV10-2
J gene: TRBJ2-5
clone size: NA
D gene: TRBD2

CDR3 DNA: TGTGCCATCAGTGGAGGGGGTGGGGGTCAGCCCCAGCATTTT
CDR3 protein: CAISGGGGGQPQHF
V gene: TRBV10-3
J gene: TRBJ1-5
clone size: NA
D gene: NA

CDR3 DNA: TGTGCCAGCAGTTACTACGGGACAGTTTCCTACGAGCAGTACTTC
CDR3 protein: CASSYYGTVSYEQYF
V gene: TRBV6-5
J gene: TRBJ2-7
clone size: NA
D gene: TRBD1

CDR3 DNA: TGTGCCAGCAGCCTCGACAGGGAGAGTACTGGAAACACCATATATTTT
CDR3 protein: CASSLDRESTGNTIYF
V gene: TRBV7-9
J gene: TRBJ1-3
clone size: NA
D gene: TRBD1

CDR3 DNA: TGTGCCAGCAGCGTAGGGGGAGACAGGGAGCGGGAGCAGTACTTC
CDR3 protein: CASSVGGDREREQYF
V gene: TRBV9
J gene: TRBJ2-7
clone size: NA
D gene: TRBD1

CDR3 DNA: TGTGCCAGCAGTTTGGTCTCAGGGGCATCAAATCAGCCCCAGCATTTT
CDR3 protein: CASSLVSGASNQPQHF
V gene: TRBV28
J gene: TRBJ1-5
clone size: NA
D gene: NA

CDR3 DNA: TGTGCCAGCAGCTGGCACGGGGGAGCCGGAAACACCATATATTTT
CDR3 protein: CASSWHGGAGNTIYF
V gene: TRBV5-5
J gene: TRBJ1-3
clone size: NA
D gene: NA

CDR3 DNA: TGCGCCAGCAGCCAGGGGCCGCGTTCTGACGGGGGCTACACCTTC
CDR3 protein: CASSQGPRSDGGYTF
V gene: TRBV4-1
J gene: TRBJ1-2
clone size: NA
D gene: NA

CDR3 DNA: TGTGCCAGTAGGACAGGGGAAGAGACCCAGTACTTC
CDR3 protein: CASRTGEETQYF
V gene: TRBV27
J gene: TRBJ2-5
clone size: NA
D gene: TRBD1

CDR3 DNA: TGTGCCAGCAGTTATGGAGACAGGGGGCAAAAGACCCAGTACTTC
CDR3 protein: CASSYGDRGQKTQYF
V gene: TRBV6-5
J gene: TRBJ2-5
clone size: NA
D gene: TRBD1

CDR3 DNA: TGCGCCAGCAGCTTGGTGGGAGGCCCCAGCTCCTACGAGCAGTACTTC
CDR3 protein: CASSLVGGPSSYEQYF
V gene: TRBV5-1
J gene: TRBJ2-7
clone size: NA
D gene: NA

CDR3 DNA: TGTGCTAGCAGCCCTGACCGGACTAGCGGGGAGCAGTACTTC
CDR3 protein: CASSPDRTSGEQYF
V gene: TRBV7-7
J gene: TRBJ2-7
clone size: NA
D gene: TRBD2

CDR3 DNA: TGTGCCAGCAGGAGATTTAGATGGGGCTACACCTTC
CDR3 protein: CASRRFRWGYTF
V gene: TRBV28
J gene: TRBJ1-2
clone size: NA
D gene: NA

CDR3 DNA: TGTGCCAGCAGCTTAGTCGGGCAGGGAGATACGCAGTATTTT
CDR3 protein: CASSLVGQGDTQYF
V gene: TRBV7-9
J gene: TRBJ2-3
clone size: NA
D gene: NA

CDR3 DNA: TGCGCCAGCAGTGCGCAGGGGGGGACCCAGTACTTC
CDR3 protein: CASSAQGGTQYF
V gene: TRBV10-1
J gene: TRBJ2-5
clone size: NA
D gene: NA

CDR3 DNA: TGTGCCAGCAGCTTACAGGGTCAGCCCCAGCATTTT
CDR3 protein: CASSLQGQPQHF
V gene: TRBV11-2
J gene: TRBJ1-5
clone size: NA
D gene: NA

CDR3 DNA: TGTGCCAGCAGTGAAGCGGCTGTTCAGCCCCAGCATTTT
CDR3 protein: CASSEAAVQPQHF
V gene: TRBV6-1
J gene: TRBJ1-5
clone size: NA
D gene: NA

CDR3 DNA: TGTGCCAGCAGTCCGGTCCCTCAATCTGGGGCCAACGTCCTGACTTTC
CDR3 protein: CASSPVPQSGANVLTF
V gene: TRBV27
J gene: TRBJ2-6
clone size: NA
D gene: NA

CDR3 DNA: TGTGCCAGCAGTTACTCGAACAGGATCAATGAGCAGTTCTTC
CDR3 protein: CASSYSNRINEQFF
V gene: TRBV6-5
J gene: TRBJ2-1
clone size: NA
D gene: NA

CDR3 DNA: TGTGCCAGCAGCTTAGACTGGCGGGGGGCGGGGGATACGCAGTATTTT
CDR3 protein: CASSLDWRGAGDTQYF
V gene: TRBV7-2
J gene: TRBJ2-3
clone size: NA
D gene: TRBD2